This T cell receptor beta chain was captured by sequencing in a study of blood T cells in healthy people across ages. This clonotype has only a few counts. Its antigen remains unknown. Study-level results: Diversity estimated from one million T cells was considered an underestimate.

Sample-barcoded 5' priming and a J-beta primer mix drove a second PCR of about 7 to 12 cycles. TCRdb re-called the 5' RACE reads with MiXCR, one entry per CDR3 protein. Counted here are 630,000 or so distinct CDR3 sequences, about 30% occurring once; the ten biggest clones make up around a sixth. V was shortened by 0 bases and J by 0 bases, with 6 bases between the two germline ends. CDR1 and CDR2 from the germline V gene are SGHRS and YFSETQ. The CDR3 consists of 14 residues. Sequenced material: blood. The sequence derives from a woman of 80 years or more in good health. This chain joins TRBV5-1 and TRBJ1-1; D remains ambiguous. CDR3 in amino acids: CASSLAIMNTEAFF. The CDR3 nucleotides read TGCGCCAGCAGCTTGGCCATCATGAACACTGAAGCTTTCTTT.